These 23 T cell receptor beta chains came from one sample sequenced in a study of graft-versus-host responses after intestinal transplantation. Their specific antigens are unknown. Profiled with immunoSEQ multiplex PCR; TCRdb holds only in-frame clones, not every one. The data contain about 61,000 clones, 94% of them seen just once; the ten biggest clones take up approximately 0.4%. The source material was unstimulated CD4+ T cells sorted from spleen or lymph node cells, sampled before transplant. Receptors were obtained from a human donor who was the organ donor for an intestinal transplant.

The chain links TRBV7-3 to TRBJ2-3; 12 bases match TRBD1. The CDR3 loop spans 16 amino acids. Trimming removed 5 bases from V and 4 bases from J; junction bases left unmatched: 7. Germline V CDR1 and CDR2: SGHTA, FQGTGA. The CDR3 loop reads CASSRTGTGGSDTQYF. The CDR3 nucleotides read TGTGCCAGCAGCCGAACCGGGACAGGGGGCTCAGATACGCAGTATTTT.

CDR3 sequence (DNA): TGTGCCAGCAGCGTCCGGAGCGGGGGAGAGCAGTTCTTC. It specifies CASSVRSGGEQFF. The chain has TRBV9 and TRBJ2-1; 8 bases agree with TRBD2. Germline-derived CDR1 and CDR2 are SGDLS and YYNGEE. The CDR3 is 13 amino acids. The ends lost 2 bases at V and 10 bases at J; junction bases unmatched: 5.

CDR3 DNA sequence: TGCGCCAGCAAGGGCGAACCCATGAACACTGAAGCTTTCTTT. It translates to CASKGEPMNTEAFF. This chain connects TRBV10-2 to TRBJ1-1; D is undetermined. Trimming removed 7 bases from V and 0 bases from J, with 12 bases in between. Germline V gives CDR1 WSHSY, CDR2 SAAADI. The CDR3 is 14 amino acids.

The chain has TRBV7-9 and TRBJ1-3; no definite D call. CDR1 is SEHNR, CDR2 FQNEAQ, per germline (reference sequence). Trimming stripped 5 bases from V and 6 bases from J, with 14 bases between. CDR3 size: 14 residues. The CDR3 sequence: CASSPPAALNTIYF. In nucleotides, the CDR3 is TGTGCCAGCAGCCCCCCGGCAGCCTTAAACACCATATATTTT.

V gene TRBV11-2 combines with J gene TRBJ2-7; no clear D gene. The V gene lost 5 bases and the J gene lost 3 bases, with 14 bases spanning the gap. Germline V CDR1 and CDR2: SGHAT, FQNNGV. The CDR3 spans 14 residues. The CDR3 here is CASSLPLRRYEQYF. CDR3 nucleotide sequence: TGTGCCAGCAGCCTACCCCTACGGCGCTACGAGCAGTACTTC.

The CDR3 loop reads CASSLDTQGNYGYTF. The DNA of the CDR3 is TGCGCCAGCAGCTTGGACACCCAAGGGAACTATGGCTACACCTTC. V usage is TRBV5-1 and J usage is TRBJ1-2; D is undetermined. Trimming took off 0 bases at V and 2 bases at J, with 11 bases between the two ends. Germline loops: CDR1 SGHRS, CDR2 YFSETQ. The CDR3 has 15 amino acids.

The chain employs TRBV5-1 and TRBJ2-5; TRBD2 agrees at 8 bases. Trimming removed 1 base from V and 5 bases from J; junction bases left unmatched: 7. Germline-derived CDR1 and CDR2 are SGHRS and YFSETQ. The CDR3 length is 15 residues. The CDR3 loop is CASSLLGGGMETQYF. The CDR3 DNA reads as TGCGCCAGCAGCTTGCTAGGCGGGGGGATGGAGACCCAGTACTTC.

The chain is built from TRBV5-1 and TRBJ1-1; 7 nucleotides match TRBD1. The CDR3 runs 18 residues. Trimming took 3 bases from V and 0 from J; bases not matched to a gene: 14. Per germline, CDR1 SGHRS and CDR2 YFSETQ. The CDR3 region is CASSYAFDREVLNTEAFF. CDR3 in DNA: TGCGCCAGCAGCTACGCCTTCGACAGGGAGGTCCTGAACACTGAAGCTTTCTTT. The entire variable domain, with the rest obtained from reference TRBV5-1 and TRBJ1-1, is as follows: KAGVTQTPRYLIKTRGQQVTLSCSPISGHRSVSWYQQTPGQGLQFLFEYFSETQRNKGNFPGRFSGRQFSNSRSEMNVSTLELGDSALYLCASSYAFDREVLNTEAFFGQGTRLTVV.

This clone was detected once. For the CDR3, the DNA is TGCGCCAGCAGCCGGGAAAGCGGGGGCTCCTACAATGAGCAGTTCTTC. Translation: CASSRESGGSYNEQFF. The V call is TRBV4-1, the J call TRBJ2-1, with TRBD2 matching over 8 bases. This CDR3 has 16 amino acids. Germline-derived CDR1 and CDR2 are MGHRA and YSYEKL. Trimming removed 4 bases from V and 0 bases from J; junction bases left unmatched: 5.

This clone was seen only a few times. The chain recombines TRBV10-3 with TRBJ1-5; no reliable D call. This CDR3 has 14 residues. Germline V gene data show CDR1 as ENHRY and CDR2 as SYGVKD. Trimming took off 0 bases at V and 3 bases at J, with 6 bases between the two ends. The CDR3 DNA sequence: TGTGCCATCAGTGAGTCGAGGGACAATCAGCCCCAGCATTTT. Translation gives CAISESRDNQPQHF.

V and J are TRBV11-3 and TRBJ2-3; TRBD2 matches at 9 bases. The length of the CDR3 is 16 residues. Losses at the gene ends were 4 bases for V and 4 bases for J; bases not matched to a gene: 9. From germline, CDR1 is SGHNT and CDR2 YENEEA. Here the CDR3 reads CASSSGGRGGPDTQYF. CDR3 in DNA: TGTGCCAGCAGCTCTGGAGGGCGGGGGGGCCCAGATACGCAGTATTTT.

The chain links TRBV11-2 to TRBJ1-1; perhaps TRBD1 as D (6 bases). CDR3 length: 14 residues. V was pared by 3 bases and J by 4 bases, with 12 bases between. Germline loops: CDR1 SGHAT, CDR2 FQNNGV. The CDR3 is CASSFFVGGTEAFF. The CDR3 region has the DNA TGTGCCAGCAGCTTTTTCGTAGGGGGCACTGAAGCTTTCTTT.

This clone came up once. This sequence joins TRBV7-8 and TRBJ1-3; TRBD1 aligns across 9 bases. Germline V gene data show CDR1 as SGHVS and CDR2 as FQNEAQ. CDR3 size: 17 residues. The V segment lost 5 bases and the J segment 4 bases; nucleotides outside the gene matches: 12. CDR3 region: CASSRTASTGGGNTIYF. The CDR3 DNA sequence: TGTGCCAGCAGCCGGACGGCCTCGACAGGGGGGGGAAACACCATATATTTT. The full variable domain, with the rest looked up from reference TRBV7-8 and TRBJ1-3, is GAGVSQSPRYKVAKRGQDVALRCDPISGHVSLFWYQQALGQGPEFLTYFQNEAQLDKSGLPSDRFFAERPEGSVSTLKIQRTQQEDSAVYLCASSRTASTGGGNTIYFGEGSWLTVV.

The rearrangement uses TRBV5-4 and TRBJ2-5, with 7 bases that match TRBD1. The germline V gene encodes CDR1 SGHNT and CDR2 YYREEE (reference sequence). The CDR3 has 14 residues. V trimming: 3 bases; J trimming: 2 bases; junction bases outside the gene matches: 4. The CDR3 loop is CASSSMDRQETQYF. CDR3 nucleotides: TGTGCCAGCAGCTCGATGGACAGGCAAGAGACCCAGTACTTC.

The chain joins TRBV4-2 to TRBJ2-1, with D unresolved. With 0 bases removed from V and 5 bases from J, the gap between germline ends came to 11 bases. Per germline, CDR1 LGHNA and CDR2 YNFKEQ. The CDR3 contains 15 residues. The CDR3 DNA reads TGTGCCAGCAGCCAAGATGTGGGCCCGAACAATGAGCAGTTCTTC. Its translation is CASSQDVGPNNEQFF.

The chain uses TRBV19 and TRBJ2-4, with a weak D call TRBD2 (6 bases). Germline V gene lookup returns CDR1 LNHDA and CDR2 SQIVND (reference sequence). The CDR3 extends over 14 amino acids. V was trimmed by 5 bases and J by 3 bases, leaving 11 bases between them. Here the CDR3 DNA reads TGTGCCAGTAGTTTAGGGACTGGCAAAAACATTCAGTACTTC. Translation: CASSLGTGKNIQYF.

The chain links TRBV10-3 to TRBJ2-4; D possibly matches TRBD1 or TRBD2 (5 bases each). CDR1 is ENHRY and CDR2 is SYGVKD in the germline V gene. This CDR3 is 14 amino acids long. V was shortened by 10 bases and J by 0 bases, with 13 bases between the two germline ends. In nucleotides, the CDR3 is TGTGCCACCGGGACCGACCTAGCCAAAAACATTCAGTACTTC. Translated, it gives CATGTDLAKNIQYF.

The gene calls are TRBV4-1 and TRBJ1-1; tentative D call: TRBD1 (5 bases). The germline CDR1 and CDR2 sequences are MGHRA and YSYEKL. Between the trimmed V and J ends, which lost 5 bases and 6 bases, there was a span of 13 bases. This CDR3 is 13 amino acids long. CDR3 nucleotide sequence: TGCGCCAGCAGCTTCGGCGGGGGACCTGAAGCTTTCTTT. Encoded protein: CASSFGGGPEAFF.

The genes are TRBV7-2 and TRBJ2-4; 8 bases match TRBD2. The trim removed 6 bases at V and 8 bases at J, leaving 12 bases unmatched. The CDR3 is 15 residues long. Germline lookup yields CDR1 SGHTA and CDR2 FQGNSA. The CDR3 sequence is CASRKRGGDFYIQYF. The CDR3 DNA reads as TGTGCCAGCAGGAAACGGGGGGGTGACTTTTACATTCAGTACTTC.

The chain joins TRBV12-5 to TRBJ2-5; 9 positions match TRBD2. The ends lost 9 bases at V and 4 bases at J; junction bases unmatched: 12. CDR1 and CDR2 (germline): LGHNT, FRNRAP. The CDR3 covers 15 residues. CDR3 amino acids: CASQREGLALETQYF. CDR3 DNA: TGTGCTAGCCAAAGGGAGGGACTAGCTTTAGAGACCCAGTACTTC.

This chain connects TRBV7-2 to TRBJ1-3, with 10 bases matching TRBD1. In germline, CDR1 is SGHTA, CDR2 FQGNSA. The junction had 6 bases not matched to a gene; V was cut back by 1 base and J by 9 bases. CDR3 length equals 15 residues. In nucleotides, the CDR3 is TGTGCCAGCAGCTTAGGGGGACAGGGGATGGGCACCATATATTTT. Translation: CASSLGGQGMGTIYF. The variable domain in full, completed from reference TRBV7-2 and TRBJ1-3, reads GAGVSQSPSNKVTEKGKDVELRCDPISGHTALYWYRQSLGQGLEFLIYFQGNSAPDKSGLPSDRFSAERTGGSVSTLTIQRTQQEDSAVYLCASSLGGQGMGTIYFGEGSWLTVV.

This sequence joins TRBV4-1 and TRBJ2-5, with 10 positions matching TRBD2. Germline trimming cut 1 base from V and 5 bases from J; bases unmatched to any gene: 10. The CDR3 loop spans 17 amino acids. Germline CDR1 and CDR2: MGHRA and YSYEKL. The CDR3 DNA reads TGCGCCAGCAGCCAAGCGACTAGCGGGTCTCTGGGGGAGACCCAGTACTTC. This encodes CASSQATSGSLGETQYF.

This chain joins TRBV2 and TRBJ1-2; 9 nucleotides agree with TRBD1. The CDR3 loop spans 15 amino acids. J gave up 8 bases and V 1 base, and 8 bases lay outside the gene matches. Per the germline V gene, CDR1 is SNHLY and CDR2 is FYNNEI. This CDR3 is CASSEGGQGGRGYTF. The CDR3 nucleotides are TGTGCCAGCAGTGAAGGGGGACAGGGTGGAAGGGGCTACACCTTC.